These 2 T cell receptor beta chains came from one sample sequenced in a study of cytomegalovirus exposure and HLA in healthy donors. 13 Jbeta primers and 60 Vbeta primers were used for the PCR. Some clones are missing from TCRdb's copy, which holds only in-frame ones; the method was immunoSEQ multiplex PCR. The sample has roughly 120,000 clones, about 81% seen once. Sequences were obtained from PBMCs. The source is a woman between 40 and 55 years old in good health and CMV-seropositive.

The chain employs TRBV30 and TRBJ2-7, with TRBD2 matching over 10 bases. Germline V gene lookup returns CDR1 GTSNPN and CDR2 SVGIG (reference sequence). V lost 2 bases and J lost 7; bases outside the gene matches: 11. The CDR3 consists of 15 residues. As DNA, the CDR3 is TGTGCCTGGAGTCGTACTAGCGGGGTCCCTCAGGAGCAGTACTTC. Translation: CAWSRTSGVPQEQYF.

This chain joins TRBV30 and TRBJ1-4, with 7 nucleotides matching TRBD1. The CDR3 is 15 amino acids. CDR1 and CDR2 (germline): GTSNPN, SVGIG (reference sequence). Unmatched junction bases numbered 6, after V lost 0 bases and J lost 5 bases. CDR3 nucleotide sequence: TGTGCCTGGAGTGTACATCCAGGGGGGAATGAAAAACTGTTTTTT. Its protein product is CAWSVHPGGNEKLFF.